This T cell receptor beta chain was retrieved from a study of radiotherapy plus CTLA-4 blockade in lung cancer. About the research overall: Objective responses were observed in 15% to 20% of patients, and disease control was achieved by roughly 30%. The study's findings and limits: Interferon-beta and early blood T cell clone dynamics reportedly predicted response best. Tumor-derived TCR clones expanded in blood after radiotherapy plus ipilimumab.

As regards this clone: What it binds is not known.

The CDR3 runs 13 residues. CDR1 GTSNPN and CDR2 SVGIG come from the germline V gene (reference sequence). Deletions cut 3 bases from V and 2 bases from J, with 10 bases between. Measured with immunoSEQ multiplex PCR; TCRdb has only the in-frame clones, and not every one. The data hold about 68,000 clones, with around 79% observed a single time. Patients in the study, people with chemo-refractory metastatic non-small-cell lung cancer, received focal radiation plus ipilimumab CTLA-4 blockade. This TCR was recovered from a human donor with non-small cell lung cancer who had a complete response to radiotherapy plus ipilimumab. The sequenced sample was peripheral blood, obtained from a patient treated with radiotherapy plus ipilimumab. This sequence joins TRBV30 and TRBJ1-2, with unresolved D. For the CDR3, the DNA is TGTGCCTGGAGAGTTGGGGTAAACTATGGCTACACCTTC. The encoded protein is CAWRVGVNYGYTF.